One and the same sample provided the 25 T cell receptor beta chains below, sequenced in a study of T cells of healthy individuals. TCRdb fed the 5' RACE reads into MiXCR, producing one record per CDR3 protein. Here the sample spans 55,000 to 65,000 distinct CDR3 sequences, around 15% being singletons. The receptors were gathered from a human donor in good health.

The chain employs TRBV6-5 and TRBJ2-7, with no clear D. CDR1 and CDR2 (germline): MNHEY, SVGAGI. Trimming left V 10 bases short and J 3 bases short, with 16 bases between. The CDR3 runs to 13 residues. The CDR3 coding sequence is TGTGCCACCGCCCGAGTTTCGGGCTACGAGCAGTACTTC. It encodes CATARVSGYEQYF.

CDR3 sequence reads: CASSQTGVSEAFF. CDR3 sequence (DNA): TGCGCCAGCAGCCAAACAGGGGTTTCAGAAGCTTTCTTT. The chain recombines TRBV5-1 with TRBJ1-1; TRBD1 matches at 7 bases. The V segment lost 4 bases and the J segment 8 bases; nucleotides outside the gene matches: 8. In germline, CDR1 is SGHRS, CDR2 YFSETQ. The CDR3 spans 13 residues.

This clonotype showed up many times. CDR3 region: CSVDFSGTGPYEQYF. CDR3 sequence (DNA): TGCAGCGTCGACTTTTCCGGGACAGGGCCCTACGAGCAGTACTTC. The V gene is TRBV29-1, the J gene TRBJ2-7; 9 bases match TRBD1. Germline V gene data show CDR1 as SQVTM and CDR2 as ANQGSEA. The V gene end was trimmed by 6 bases and the J gene end by 2 bases; junction bases not matched to a gene: 11. The CDR3 is 15 residues long.

This clonotype occurred many times. The chain is built from TRBV12-3 or TRBV12-4 and TRBJ2-6; 9 positions agree with TRBD1. This CDR3 contains 18 residues. The V and J ends lost 5 bases and 9 bases, in that order; junction bases with no gene match: 17. CDR3 protein: CASSPGTGTSLVDNVLTF. In nucleotides, the CDR3 is TGTGCCAGCAGTCCTGGGACAGGGACTTCTCTGGTGGACAACGTCCTGACTTTC.

The chain recombines TRBV18 with TRBJ2-1; D is undetermined. This CDR3 has 16 residues. Deletions cut 3 bases from V and 0 bases from J, with 12 bases between. Per germline, CDR1 KGHSH and CDR2 LQKENI. CDR3 amino acids: CASSPNSDISYNEQFF. The CDR3 nucleotides read TGTGCCAGCTCACCGAACAGTGATATCTCCTACAATGAGCAGTTCTTC.

The V and J genes are TRBV4-2 and TRBJ1-4; TRBD1 agrees at 7 bases. The CDR3 spans 14 residues. Germline-derived CDR1 and CDR2 are LGHNA and YNFKEQ. V gave up 1 base and J gave up 9 bases; unmatched junction bases: 5. CDR3 in DNA: TGTGCCAGCAGCCAAGGAACAGGGGTGAAAAAACTGTTTTTT. Amino acid sequence: CASSQGTGVKKLFF.

The gene calls are TRBV7-2 and TRBJ1-3, with a possible D match to TRBD1 (6 bases). The CDR3 totals 15 residues. Trimming stripped 6 bases from V and 2 bases from J, with 14 bases between. Per germline, CDR1 SGHTA and CDR2 FQGNSA. In DNA, the CDR3 is TGTGCCAGCAGAGGTCCGGGACACCCTGGAAACACCATATATTTT. Residues: CASRGPGHPGNTIYF.

In its sample, this clonotype was seen many times. The rearrangement links TRBV7-2 to TRBJ2-3; D remains unclear. The CDR3 is 12 amino acids. Trimming took 3 bases from V and 3 from J, leaving 4 bases between them. Germline lookup yields CDR1 SGHTA and CDR2 FQGNSA. CDR3 in DNA: TGTGCCAGCAGCTTTTTAACAGATACGCAGTATTTT. Translating gives CASSFLTDTQYF.

This clonotype was recorded a few times. The genes are TRBV7-8 and TRBJ2-3; D may be TRBD2 (6 bases). Between the trimmed V and J ends, which lost 1 base and 2 bases, there was a span of 13 bases. This CDR3 contains 16 residues. CDR1 and CDR2 from the germline V gene are SGHVS and FQNEAQ. The CDR3 protein is CASSLVDGGTTDTQYF. The CDR3 DNA reads as TGTGCCAGCAGCTTAGTAGATGGCGGGACCACAGATACGCAGTATTTT.

V gene TRBV7-9 combines with J gene TRBJ2-7, with 12 bases matching TRBD2. Germline CDR1 reads SEHNR; CDR2 reads FQNEAQ (reference sequence). CDR3 length equals 16 residues. V dropped 5 bases and J dropped 3; count of bases not matched to a gene: 8. The CDR3 loop is CASSPPSSGGGYEQYF. The DNA for the CDR3 is TGTGCCAGCAGCCCCCCGTCTAGCGGGGGGGGCTACGAGCAGTACTTC.

This clonotype was observed at least ten times. This sequence joins TRBV28 and TRBJ2-2, with TRBD2 identical over 10 bases. V dropped 6 bases and J dropped 7; count of bases not matched to a gene: 17. CDR3 length equals 18 residues. Germline V gene sequence: CDR1 MDHEN, CDR2 SYDVKM. CDR3 amino acids: CASRPMKRGGRVIGELFF. The CDR3 DNA is TGTGCCAGCAGGCCAATGAAGCGGGGGGGAAGAGTCATCGGGGAGCTGTTTTTT.

The chain carries TRBV4-1 and TRBJ2-7; maybe TRBD2 (6 bases). This CDR3 comprises 17 residues. Germline V gene data show CDR1 as MGHRA and CDR2 as YSYEKL. The V gene lost 4 bases and the J gene lost 0 bases, with 19 bases spanning the gap. Written as DNA, the CDR3 is TGCGCCAGCAGCCCTACGGATAAGACTAGGAGCTCCTACGAGCAGTACTTC. This gives the protein CASSPTDKTRSSYEQYF.

There are a few counts of this clonotype. This chain joins TRBV20-1 and TRBJ2-1; the D is unclear. This CDR3 contains 12 residues. CDR1 is DFQATT, CDR2 SNEGSKA, per germline (reference sequence). Trimming shortened V by 4 bases and J by 8 bases, and 12 bases separated the two germline ends. The CDR3 sequence is CSANSGKYEQFF. The CDR3 DNA follows: TGCAGTGCTAACTCTGGGAAGTATGAGCAGTTCTTC.

This clonotype was seen at least ten times. The rearrangement links TRBV19 to TRBJ2-6; the D call may be TRBD1 or TRBD2 (5 bases each). Germline V lookup: CDR1 LNHDA, CDR2 SQIVND (reference sequence). Trimming took off 0 bases at V and 1 base at J, with 10 bases between the two ends. This CDR3 region has 17 residues. This CDR3 reads CASSIDGWGSGANVLTF. The CDR3 bases are TGTGCCAGTAGTATAGATGGTTGGGGGTCTGGGGCCAACGTCCTGACTTTC.

This clonotype was picked up a small number of times. V is TRBV7-9 and J is TRBJ2-3; perhaps D is TRBD1 or TRBD2 (5 bases each). Germline V gene data show CDR1 as SEHNR and CDR2 as FQNEAQ (reference sequence). The CDR3 has 15 residues. Trimming stripped 5 bases from V and 2 bases from J, with 14 bases between. CDR3 bases: TGTGCCAGCAGCCCAGTCGGGGACGCCACAGATACGCAGTATTTT. Translating gives CASSPVGDATDTQYF.

This clonotype was counted many times. V is TRBV4-2 and J is TRBJ1-2, with no clear D. V lost 0 bases to trimming and J lost 2 bases, with 10 bases between them. The CDR3 runs 15 residues. Germline V gene lookup returns CDR1 LGHNA and CDR2 YNFKEQ. The CDR3 coding sequence is TGTGCCAGCAGCCAAGATAGAGGCAGCAACTATGGCTACACCTTC. Residues: CASSQDRGSNYGYTF.

In regard to this clonotype: A single base separates this from a much larger clone, so it may be a read error. CDR3 bases: TGTGCCAGCAGTTATCGGACAGGGCAAGAGACCAAGTACTTC. Translated, it gives CASSYRTGQETKYF. The V and J genes are TRBV6-5 and TRBJ2-5; 8 bases agree with TRBD1. CDR1 and CDR2 (germline): MNHEY, SVGAGI. The CDR3 contains 14 residues.

The chain joins TRBV2 to TRBJ2-2, with 10 bases identical to TRBD2. J lost 1 base, V lost 5 bases, and 4 bases had no gene match. The CDR3 loop spans 16 amino acids. The germline V gene encodes CDR1 SNHLY and CDR2 FYNNEI. CDR3 region: CASSNLAGGNTGELFF. In DNA form, the CDR3 reads TGTGCCAGCAGTAACTTAGCGGGGGGGAACACCGGGGAGCTGTTTTTT.

This clonotype came up a few times. The chain uses TRBV5-6 and TRBJ1-1, with D unresolved. Germline V gene data show CDR1 as SGHDT and CDR2 as YYEEEE. V lost 2 bases to trimming and J lost 3 bases, with 14 bases between them. The CDR3 has 15 amino acids. In DNA, the CDR3 is TGTGCCAGCAGCTTCTACCAACTAGTCCACACTGAAGCTTTCTTT. Amino acid sequence: CASSFYQLVHTEAFF. The complete variable domain, with remaining parts taken from reference TRBV5-6 and TRBJ1-1, reads DAGVTQSPTHLIKTRGQQVTLRCSPKSGHDTVSWYQQALGQGPQFIFQYYEEEERQRGNFPDRFSGHQFPNYSSELNVNALLLGDSALYLCASSFYQLVHTEAFFGQGTRLTVV.

This clonotype was recorded at least ten times. V and J are TRBV3-1 and TRBJ2-7, with 11 bases lining up with TRBD1. This CDR3 spans 14 amino acids. Germline CDR1 is LGHDT and CDR2 is YNNKEL (reference sequence). V gave up 4 bases and J gave up 6 bases; unmatched junction bases: 5. This chain's CDR3 is CASSPRDRGVEQYF. CDR3 coding DNA: TGTGCCAGCAGCCCCCGGGACAGGGGGGTCGAGCAGTACTTC.

This clonotype was counted at least ten times. The chain employs TRBV14 and TRBJ2-4; D not resolved. Deletions cut 0 bases from V and 3 bases from J, with 12 bases between. The CDR3 loop spans 16 amino acids. In germline, CDR1 is SGHDN, CDR2 FVKESK. The CDR3 DNA follows: TGTGCCAGCAGCCAAGATGGTTGGAGCCACAAAAACATTCAGTACTTC. Translating it yields CASSQDGWSHKNIQYF.

There are many counts of this clonotype. The DNA for the CDR3 is TGCAGCGTTGCAACGGGGCGGGACACTGAAGCTTTCTTT. Translated, it gives CSVATGRDTEAFF. This chain connects TRBV29-1 to TRBJ1-1; D possibly corresponds to TRBD1 (5 bases). Germline V lookup: CDR1 SQVTM, CDR2 ANQGSEA. V was cut by 4 bases and J by 3 bases, with 12 bases left in between. CDR3 size: 13 residues.

This clonotype came up a few times. The rearrangement uses TRBV20-1 and TRBJ2-3, with 13 positions matching TRBD2. The CDR3 contains 15 residues. The V and J ends lost 6 bases and 4 bases, in that order; junction bases with no gene match: 7. Germline CDR1 DFQATT, CDR2 SNEGSKA (reference sequence). For the CDR3, the DNA is TGCAGTGCAGAACTAGCGGGAGGGCCGTCAGATACGCAGTATTTT. The encoded protein is CSAELAGGPSDTQYF.

This clonotype was picked up a small number of times. This rearrangement joins TRBV7-9 to TRBJ2-4, with 9 bases that match TRBD1. The CDR3 sequence is 15 residues long. Germline CDR1 and CDR2: SEHNR and FQNEAQ (reference sequence). Unmatched junction bases numbered 4, after V lost 5 bases and J lost 2 bases. CDR3 DNA: TGTGCCAGCAGCCGAGACAGGGGGACCAAAAACATTCAGTACTTC. Its protein is CASSRDRGTKNIQYF. Full variable domain (outside the CDR3, taken from reference TRBV7-9 and TRBJ2-4): DTGVSQNPRHKITKRGQNVTFRCDPISEHNRLYWYRQTLGQGPEFLTYFQNEAQLEKSRLLSDRFSAERPKGSFSTLEIQRTEQGDSAMYLCASSRDRGTKNIQYFGAGTRLSVL.

Judged by abundance, this clonotype is medium-sized. The J gene is TRBJ1-5, the V gene TRBV2; TRBD1 is a possible D gene (6 bases). Per germline, CDR1 SNHLY and CDR2 FYNNEI. Deletions cut 2 bases from V and 2 bases from J, with 13 bases between. This CDR3 contains 16 residues. CDR3 sequence reads: CASSELGAEGNQPQHF. CDR3 nucleotides: TGTGCCAGCAGTGAACTGGGGGCAGAGGGCAATCAGCCCCAGCATTTT.